This TCR beta chain is drawn from a study of blood T cell repertoires in COVID-19. The CDR3 spans 12 residues. Germline CDR1 and CDR2: MNHNY and SVGAGI (reference sequence). The ends were cut back, 8 bases at V and 0 bases at J, with 8 bases in the middle. This clone was observed once. Generated by immunoSEQ multiplex PCR, the TCRdb table keeps only in-frame clones and is missing some. The sample has under 200,000 clones, more than 75% seen once. This chain connects TRBV6-6 to TRBJ2-7, with D possibly matching TRBD1 (5 bases). Sequencing used peripheral blood. This clonotype was obtained from a woman in her fifties or sixties with COVID-19, enrolled during active disease. CDR3 loop: CASVDTSYEQYF. In DNA, the CDR3 is TGTGCCAGCGTGGACACCTCCTACGAGCAGTACTTC.